This T cell receptor beta chain appears in the sequencing data of a study of cytotoxic CD8 clonotypes in ibrutinib-treated CLL. Looking at the study overall: IGHV unmutated 17 to 18; relapsed/refractory approximately 10; treatment-naive about 14.

A note on this clone: Its antigen is undetermined.

The CDR3 is 16 amino acids. Per the germline V gene, CDR1 is MGHDK and CDR2 is SYGVNS. V was pared by 2 bases and J by 5 bases, with 9 bases of the junction left unmatched. Findings and limits, study-wide: Sampling times (in sustained-remission versus progressing patients) were not the same. Clonality went up at ibrutinib response and then declined back toward baseline at progression.

The data were produced by immunoSEQ multiplex PCR, yet TCRdb's version contains in-frame clones alone and is incomplete. Of 250,000 to 350,000 clones in the sample, about 72% were seen once. The clonotype was recovered from a human donor with chronic lymphocytic leukemia. This sample comprised PBMCs, obtained at disease progression, from a patient treated with ibrutinib. V and J are TRBV25-1 and TRBJ1-2; 9 nucleotides align to TRBD1. The CDR3 sequence is CASSETGQGLGYGYTF. In nucleotides, the CDR3 is TGTGCCAGCAGTGAAACGGGACAGGGCCTGGGGTATGGCTACACCTTC.